This T cell receptor beta chain was sequenced during a study of blood T cell repertoires in COVID-19. Study-wide context: T cells, B-cell-depleted T cells, or PBMCs supplied cDNA or gDNA.

This clone was seen a few times. V was pared by 2 bases and J by 0 bases, with 6 bases between. The CDR3 extends over 14 amino acids. Germline CDR1 is SGHAT and CDR2 is FQNNGV. Source study methods: Reference gene primer amplification gave estimated nucleated cell counts. Produced via immunoSEQ multiplex PCR; TCRdb's table is partial and in-frame only. The V and J calls and clone size were taken over from that table, and D and trimming were inferred from the DNA. Of about 400,000 clones listed, 75% to 90% are singletons. Sequencing used peripheral blood. This TCR was sampled from a woman under 40 with active or convalescent COVID-19. The rearrangement joins TRBV11-2 to TRBJ2-3, with D maybe TRBD2 (5 bases). The CDR3 spells CASSLRTSTDTQYF. In DNA, the CDR3 is TGTGCCAGCAGCTTAAGGACTAGCACAGATACGCAGTATTTT.